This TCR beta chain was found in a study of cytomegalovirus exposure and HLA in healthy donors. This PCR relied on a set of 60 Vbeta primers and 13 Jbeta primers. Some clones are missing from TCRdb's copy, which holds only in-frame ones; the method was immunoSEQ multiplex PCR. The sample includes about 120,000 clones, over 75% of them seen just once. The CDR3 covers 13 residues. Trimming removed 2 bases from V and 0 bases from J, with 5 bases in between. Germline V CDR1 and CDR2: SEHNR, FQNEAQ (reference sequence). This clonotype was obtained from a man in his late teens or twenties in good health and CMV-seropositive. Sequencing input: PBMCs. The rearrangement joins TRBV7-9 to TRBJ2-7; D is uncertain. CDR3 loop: CASSLPSSYEQYF. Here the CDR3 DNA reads TGTGCCAGCAGCTTACCGAGCTCCTACGAGCAGTACTTC.